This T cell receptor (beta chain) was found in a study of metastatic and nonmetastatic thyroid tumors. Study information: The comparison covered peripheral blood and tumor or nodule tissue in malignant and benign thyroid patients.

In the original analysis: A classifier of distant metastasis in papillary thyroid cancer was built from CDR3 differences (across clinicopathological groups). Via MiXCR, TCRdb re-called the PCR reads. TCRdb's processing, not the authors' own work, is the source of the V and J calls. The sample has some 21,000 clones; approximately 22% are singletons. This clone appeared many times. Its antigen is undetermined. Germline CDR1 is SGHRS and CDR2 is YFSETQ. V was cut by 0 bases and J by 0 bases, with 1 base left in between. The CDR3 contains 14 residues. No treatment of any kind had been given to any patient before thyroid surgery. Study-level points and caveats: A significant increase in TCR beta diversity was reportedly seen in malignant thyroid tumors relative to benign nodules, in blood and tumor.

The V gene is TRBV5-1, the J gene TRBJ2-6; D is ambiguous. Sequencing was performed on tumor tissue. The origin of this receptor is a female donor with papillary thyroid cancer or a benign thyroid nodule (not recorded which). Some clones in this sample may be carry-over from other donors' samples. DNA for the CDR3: TGCGCCAGCAGCTTGGTCTCTGGGGCCAACGTCCTGACTTTC. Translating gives CASSLVSGANVLTF.